This is a list of T cell receptor beta chains from one sample in a study of cytomegalovirus exposure and HLA in healthy donors. Only in-frame clones appear in the TCRdb table, and some are missing; sequencing was by immunoSEQ multiplex PCR. The sample consists of approximately 220,000 clones, approximately 79% of them appearing once. Sequencing input: PBMCs. Receptors originate from a male donor in good health and CMV-seronegative. CDR3s include the opening cysteine and the closing phenylalanine or tryptophan. The D gene is left open where the match is weak. Only part of the rows carry a size: once, few, many, or a class if the clone is expanded.

CDR3	DNA	size	V	J	D
CASRPDRAGTGELFF	TGTGCCAGCCGACCAGACAGGGCGGGCACCGGGGAGCTGTTTTTT	NA	TRBV6-4	TRBJ2-2	TRBD1
CASSVPDLRAETQYF	TGTGCCAGCAGTGTGCCAGACCTCAGGGCAGAGACCCAGTACTTC	NA	TRBV6-1	TRBJ2-5	NA
CASSFQGRPYGYTF	TGTGCCAGCAGCTTCCAGGGTCGGCCGTATGGCTACACCTTC	NA	TRBV7-3	TRBJ1-2	NA
CASSQGRAAYEQYF	TGTGCCAGCAGCCAGGGGCGGGCCGCCTACGAGCAGTACTTC	NA	TRBV7-9	TRBJ2-7	NA
CAWSRRGGTGELFF	TGTGCCTGGAGTAGGAGGGGAGGTACCGGGGAGCTGTTTTTT	NA	TRBV30	TRBJ2-2	NA
CASSAPFSGVLDTQYF	TGTGCCAGCAGCGCCCCCTTTTCGGGAGTATTAGATACGCAGTATTTT	NA	TRBV9	TRBJ2-3	NA
CASRDTNTGELFF	TGTGCCAGCAGAGATACTAACACCGGGGAGCTGTTTTTT	many	TRBV6-6	TRBJ2-2	NA
CASSQDPLATYNEQFF	TGCGCCAGCAGCCAAGATCCGCTAGCCACCTACAATGAGCAGTTCTTC	NA	TRBV4-3	TRBJ2-1	NA
CASSGQGRTGELFF	TGTGCCAGCAGCGGACAGGGGAGGACCGGGGAGCTGTTTTTT	NA	TRBV11-2	TRBJ2-2	TRBD1
CASSVSRTSQETQYF	TGTGCCAGCAGCGTATCGCGTACTAGCCAAGAGACCCAGTACTTC	once	TRBV7-9	TRBJ2-5	NA
CASKLGAHTDTQYF	TGTGCCAGCAAGTTGGGGGCGCACACAGATACGCAGTATTTT	NA	TRBV2	TRBJ2-3	NA